One and the same sample provided the 26 T cell receptor beta chains below, sequenced in a study of T cells in Graves' hyperthyroidism and ophthalmopathy (dated by TCRdb to the late 2010s). Receptors were amplified or captured by multiplex PCR. TCRdb names Illumina HiSeq 2000 as the instrument used. The TCR beta CDR3 regions were amplified from RNA transcripts. For the first round of RT-PCR on the TCR CDR3, the HTBI primer set was used together with the Qiagen OneStep RT-PCR kit. The raw public data were reprocessed by TCRdb itself: fastp quality trimming at Q25, MiXCR clonotype calling, in-frame beta chains only. A single entry per CDR3 protein holds the most common genes and DNA from its merged rows. Recorded for this sample are hundreds of thousands of distinct CDR3 sequences; approximately 19% of them occurred a single time. The ten biggest clones cover 3% to 4% of the sample. The specimen was blood. These receptors all come from a woman aged 18-29 years with Graves' hyperthyroidism.

This clonotype has ten or more counts. This chain uses TRBV5-1 with TRBJ2-7, with a tentative D call TRBD2 (5 bases). Deletions cut 3 bases from V and 2 bases from J, with 15 bases between. Germline V gene data show CDR1 as SGHRS and CDR2 as YFSETQ. There are 15 residues in the CDR3. The CDR3 spells CASSWRATEAYEQYF. The CDR3 coding sequence is TGCGCCAGCAGCTGGCGGGCGACTGAGGCCTACGAGCAGTACTTC.

This chain joins TRBV12-3 or TRBV12-4 and TRBJ2-3; D gene ambiguous. The CDR3 consists of 12 residues. The ends were cut back, 6 bases at V and 6 bases at J, with 10 bases in the middle. CDR3 protein: CASSFVGDTQYF. Here the CDR3 DNA reads TGTGCCAGCAGCTTCGTAGGGGATACGCAGTATTTT.

A few counts support this clonotype. An end of the junction differs from the germline gene, which may be a read error. This chain links TRBV18 with TRBJ2-1; 7 bases line up with TRBD1. There are 15 residues in the CDR3. CDR1 is KGHSH, CDR2 LQKENI, per germline. The CDR3 protein is CASSTDRVLYSEQFF. The CDR3 nucleotides read TGTGCCAGCTCAACCGACAGGGTTTTATACAGTGAGCAGTTCTTC.

This clonotype was seen repeatedly, ten times or more. The chain joins TRBV4-2 to TRBJ2-7; 7 bases align to TRBD1. The V gene's germline CDR1 is LGHNA and CDR2 YNFKEQ. After removal of 2 bases from V and 1 base from J, the junction contained 8 bases not matched to a gene. The length of the CDR3 is 16 residues. The CDR3 bases are TGTGCCAGCAGCCAACAAATAGGGGACAGATCCTACGAGCAGTACTTC. As protein: CASSQQIGDRSYEQYF.

This sequence joins TRBV2 and TRBJ1-1; no firm D call. The V end was cut by 7 bases, the J end by 2 bases, with 5 bases between. The germline V gene has CDR1 SNHLY and CDR2 FYNNEI. This CDR3 contains 11 residues. CDR3 sequence (DNA): TGTGCCAGCAAATTAAACACTGAAGCTTTCTTT. Its translation is CASKLNTEAFF.

This clonotype was seen ten or more times. CDR3 DNA: TGTGCCAGCAGCCCCCCCATATTCCGATCCTTCTACGAGCAGTACTTC. Protein product: CASSPPIFRSFYEQYF. V usage is TRBV6-2 or TRBV6-3 and J usage is TRBJ2-7; D is ambiguous. V was pared by 6 bases and J by 3 bases, with 21 bases between. Germline V lookup: CDR1 MNHEY, CDR2 SVGEGT. This CDR3 is 16 amino acids long.

In this sample, this clonotype turned up many times. The rearrangement joins TRBV2 to TRBJ2-4; D remains ambiguous. Germline lookup yields CDR1 SNHLY and CDR2 FYNNEI. The CDR3 totals 11 residues. V lost 11 bases, J lost 6 bases, and 11 bases lay in between. The CDR3 bases are TGTGCCGGACGGTCGGGAAACATTCAGTACTTC. Translated: CAGRSGNIQYF.

The table lists this clonotype with many counts. The chain is built from TRBV27 and TRBJ2-2, with a tentative D call TRBD1 (6 bases). Germline-derived CDR1 and CDR2 are MNHEY and SMNVEV (reference sequence). Trimming cost V 4 bases and J 5 bases, with 8 bases left between them. The CDR3 spans 13 residues. CDR3 DNA: TGTGCCAGCAGTTGGACAGTAACCGGGGAGCTGTTTTTT. This encodes CASSWTVTGELFF.

This clonotype was found many times. This rearrangement joins TRBV29-1 to TRBJ2-7; TRBD1 aligns across 11 bases. Trimming took 6 bases from V and 5 from J; bases not matched to a gene: 9. CDR3 length: 14 residues. Germline values: CDR1 SQVTM, CDR2 ANQGSEA. The CDR3, as DNA: TGCAGCGTCGACGGGACAGGGGGAGGCCACGAGCAGTACTTC. This gives the protein CSVDGTGGGHEQYF.

This clonotype was counted ten times or more. This sequence joins TRBV24-1 and TRBJ1-2; possible D gene TRBD1, 5 bases. This CDR3 contains 13 residues. Germline V gives CDR1 KGHDR, CDR2 SFDVKD. The ends were cut back, 6 bases at V and 0 bases at J, with 7 bases in the middle. The CDR3 DNA sequence: TGTGCCACCAGTAGGGGAGCTAACTATGGCTACACCTTC. It is translated as CATSRGANYGYTF.

This clonotype came up many times. The chain combines TRBV4-1 with TRBJ1-5; 7 bases match TRBD1. This CDR3 has 15 residues. Germline loops: CDR1 MGHRA, CDR2 YSYEKL. V gave up 2 bases and J gave up 7 bases; unmatched junction bases: 8. The CDR3 coding sequence is TGCGCCAGCAGCCAAAGACCAGGGGGTGAACAGCCCCAGCATTTT. It is translated as CASSQRPGGEQPQHF.

The sample holds many counts of this clonotype. The chain combines TRBV6-2 or TRBV6-3 with TRBJ2-6, with a weak D call TRBD1 (5 bases). Germline V CDR1 and CDR2: MNHEY, SVGEGT. CDR3 length: 15 residues. Between the trimmed V and J ends, which lost 6 bases and 0 bases, there was a span of 9 bases. CDR3 bases: TGTGCCAGCAGCAGGGTCGGCTCTGGGGCCAACGTCCTGACTTTC. It encodes CASSRVGSGANVLTF.

This clonotype has at least ten counts. This chain joins TRBV18 and TRBJ1-5; 9 positions match TRBD1. The J segment lost 3 bases and the V segment lost 4 bases, leaving 4 bases of the junction unmatched. This CDR3 spans 15 amino acids. Germline loops: CDR1 KGHSH, CDR2 LQKENI. In DNA form, the CDR3 reads TGTGCCAGCTCACAACAGGGGGCGCACAATCAGCCCCAGCATTTT. This gives the protein CASSQQGAHNQPQHF.

This chain uses TRBV6-1 with TRBJ2-7, with TRBD1 matching 7 bases. CDR3 length: 15 residues. CDR1 MNHNS and CDR2 SASEGT come from the germline V gene. Trimming at V came to 6 bases and at J to 1 base, leaving 9 bases not matched to a gene. The CDR3 loop reads CASSLLDRASYEQYF. The CDR3 DNA sequence: TGTGCCAGCAGCCTCCTAGACAGGGCATCCTACGAGCAGTACTTC.

This clonotype was counted at least ten times. V gene TRBV12-3 or TRBV12-4 combines with J gene TRBJ1-2; D unclear. The CDR3 is made up of 13 amino acids. Trimming shortened V by 2 bases and J by 8 bases, and 12 bases separated the two germline ends. CDR3 coding DNA: TGTGCCAGCAGTTTAAGTAGGGCGCGGGGCTACACCTTC. Its protein product is CASSLSRARGYTF.

This clonotype was recorded many times. V is TRBV6-1 and J is TRBJ1-2; D is possibly TRBD1 (5 bases). V shed 3 bases and J shed 0 bases, with 11 bases lying between them. There are 15 residues in the CDR3. CDR1 MNHNS and CDR2 SASEGT come from the germline V gene. The CDR3, as DNA: TGTGCCAGCAGTGATTGGGACGGAGCTAACTATGGCTACACCTTC. Protein product: CASSDWDGANYGYTF.

There are many counts of this clonotype. V gene TRBV6-5 combines with J gene TRBJ2-5, with 8 bases lining up with TRBD2. V shed 2 bases and J 2 bases; nucleotides not matched to a gene: 4. This CDR3 spans 15 amino acids. CDR1 is MNHEY, CDR2 SVGAGI, per germline. CDR3 bases: TGTGCCAGCAGTTACCAGCGGGGGACACAAGAGACCCAGTACTTC. It yields the protein CASSYQRGTQETQYF.

This clonotype appeared many times. The chain uses TRBV20-1 and TRBJ1-3, with D possibly TRBD1 on 5 matching bases. This CDR3 has 14 residues. Per germline, CDR1 DFQATT and CDR2 SNEGSKA (reference sequence). The V gene lost 1 base and the J gene lost 4 bases, with 11 bases spanning the gap. The CDR3 loop reads CSARGEGIGNTIYF. The CDR3 bases are TGCAGTGCTAGAGGGGAGGGGATCGGAAACACCATATATTTT.

As concerns this clonotype: This clone may be a read error of a much larger clone one base away. The chain employs TRBV9 and TRBJ1-1; D is possibly TRBD1 (6 bases). The germline V gene encodes CDR1 SGDLS and CDR2 YYNGEE. The CDR3 runs 13 residues. In DNA, the CDR3 is TGTGCCAGCAGCGTAACAGGGAGGACTGAATCTTTCTTT. Its protein is CASSVTGRTESFF.

This clonotype has a count of ten or more. CDR3 bases: TGTGCCAGCAGTTTGAGGGGGGCGGGCGAGCAGTACTTC. Residues: CASSLRGAGEQYF. This sequence joins TRBV12-3 or TRBV12-4 and TRBJ2-7, with D perhaps being TRBD1 or TRBD2 (6 bases each). This CDR3 contains 13 residues. V was cut by 3 bases and J by 6 bases, with 12 bases left in between.

This chain joins TRBV6-1 and TRBJ1-2; D possibly corresponds to TRBD1 (5 bases). Germline CDR1 MNHNS, CDR2 SASEGT. Trimming removed 0 bases at V and 3 bases at J, with 11 bases between. CDR3 length: 15 residues. The chain's CDR3 is CASSEALGGDYGYTF. Written as DNA, the CDR3 is TGTGCCAGCAGTGAAGCATTGGGGGGGGACTATGGCTACACCTTC.

The chain uses TRBV28 and TRBJ2-3, with 9 bases fitting TRBD1. Germline CDR1 MDHEN, CDR2 SYDVKM. The CDR3 runs 15 residues. Trimming removed 8 bases from V and 6 bases from J; junction bases left unmatched: 12. CDR3: CASEGGTGRADTQYF. DNA for the CDR3: TGTGCCAGCGAAGGCGGGACAGGGCGTGCTGATACGCAGTATTTT.

This clonotype has more than one count but fewer than ten. The chain links TRBV3-1 to TRBJ2-7; unclear D gene. V lost 3 bases and J lost 6, with 6 bases in between. Per the germline V gene, CDR1 is LGHDT and CDR2 is YNNKEL (reference sequence). The CDR3 covers 11 residues. In nucleotides, the CDR3 is TGTGCCAGCAGCCACGCAACCGAGCAGTACTTC. This gives the protein CASSHATEQYF.

This clonotype was counted only a few times. The chain uses TRBV20-1 and TRBJ1-6; 7 bases fit TRBD1. Losses at the gene ends were 2 bases for V and 5 bases for J; bases not matched to a gene: 6. The CDR3 has 15 amino acids. Germline CDR1 and CDR2: DFQATT and SNEGSKA (reference sequence). DNA for the CDR3: TGCAGTGCTAGACGACAGGGAGGGCATAATTCACCCCTCCACTTT. Translating it yields CSARRQGGHNSPLHF.

This clonotype was detected ten times or more. The chain combines TRBV4-2 with TRBJ1-5, with D possibly being TRBD1 (6 bases). The germline gives CDR1 LGHNA, CDR2 YNFKEQ. This CDR3 has 16 amino acids. Trimming removed 0 bases at V and 6 bases at J, with 15 bases between. The CDR3 region has the DNA TGTGCCAGCAGCCAAGATGATCGGGGGGGCGGTCAGCCCCAGCATTTT. Residues: CASSQDDRGGGQPQHF.

As regards this clonotype: Mismatch with germline at one junction end may stem from a read error. CDR3 nucleotide sequence: TGTGCCAGCAGATTGGAGACAGGGAACACCGGGGAGCTGTGTTTT. This gives the protein CASRLETGNTGELCF. V is TRBV2 and J is TRBJ2-2, with 7 bases aligning to TRBD1. The CDR3 runs 15 residues. CDR1 SNHLY and CDR2 FYNNEI come from the germline V gene.